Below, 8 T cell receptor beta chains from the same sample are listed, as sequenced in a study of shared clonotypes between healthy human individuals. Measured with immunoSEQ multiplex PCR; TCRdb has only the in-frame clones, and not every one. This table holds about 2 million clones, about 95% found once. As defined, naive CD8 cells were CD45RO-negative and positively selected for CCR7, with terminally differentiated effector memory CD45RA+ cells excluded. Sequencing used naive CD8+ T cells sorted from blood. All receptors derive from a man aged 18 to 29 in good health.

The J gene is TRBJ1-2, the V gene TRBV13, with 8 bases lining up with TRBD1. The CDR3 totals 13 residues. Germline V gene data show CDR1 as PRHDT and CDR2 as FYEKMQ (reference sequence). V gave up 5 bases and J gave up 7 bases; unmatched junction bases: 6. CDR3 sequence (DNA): TGTGCCAGCAGCCAGGACAGGGTGAGTGGCTACACCTTC. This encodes CASSQDRVSGYTF. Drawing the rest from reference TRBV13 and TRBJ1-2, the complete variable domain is AAGVIQSPRHLIKEKRETATLKCYPIPRHDTVYWYQQGPGQDPQFLISFYEKMQSDKGSIPDRFSAQQFSDYHSELNMSSLELGDSALYFCASSQDRVSGYTFGSGTRLTVV.

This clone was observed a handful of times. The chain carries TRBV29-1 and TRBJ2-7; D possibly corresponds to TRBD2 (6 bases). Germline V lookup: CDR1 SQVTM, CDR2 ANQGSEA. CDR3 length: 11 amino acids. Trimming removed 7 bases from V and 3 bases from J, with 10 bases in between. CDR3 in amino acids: CSAGSYYEQYF. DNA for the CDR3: TGCAGCGCCGGGAGCTACTACGAGCAGTACTTC.

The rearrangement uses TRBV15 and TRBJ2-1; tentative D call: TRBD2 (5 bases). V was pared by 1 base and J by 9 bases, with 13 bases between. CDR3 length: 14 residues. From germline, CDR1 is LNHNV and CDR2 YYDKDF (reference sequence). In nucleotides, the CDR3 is TGTGCCACCAGCAGAGCGGACCTCCGGGGTGAGCAGTTCTTC. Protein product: CATSRADLRGEQFF.

As DNA, the CDR3 is TGTGCCTGGAGCCGCGCCTCTGGAAACACCATATATTTT. Amino acids: CAWSRASGNTIYF. The chain recombines TRBV30 with TRBJ1-3; no clear D. V lost 3 bases, J lost 0 bases, and 6 bases lay in between. Germline loops: CDR1 GTSNPN, CDR2 SVGIG (reference sequence). This CDR3 is built from 13 residues.

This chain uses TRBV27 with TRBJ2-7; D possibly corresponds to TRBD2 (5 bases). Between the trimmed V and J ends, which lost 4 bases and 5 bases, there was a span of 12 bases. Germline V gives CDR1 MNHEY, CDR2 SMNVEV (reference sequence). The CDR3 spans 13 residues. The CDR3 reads CASSSTGENEQYF. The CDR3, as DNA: TGTGCCAGCAGTTCCACCGGGGAGAACGAGCAGTACTTC.

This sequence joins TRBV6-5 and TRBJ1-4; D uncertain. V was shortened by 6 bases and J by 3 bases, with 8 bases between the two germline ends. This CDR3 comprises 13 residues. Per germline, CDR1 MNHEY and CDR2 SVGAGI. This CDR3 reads CASRTGPNEKLFF. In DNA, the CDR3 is TGTGCCAGCAGGACCGGGCCTAATGAAAAACTGTTTTTT.

The CDR3, as DNA: TGTGCCAGCAGGGGAGTCGCGGGAGGGCCGAGGGAGCAGTACTTC. It specifies CASRGVAGGPREQYF. The V call is TRBV27, the J call TRBJ2-7, with 9 bases fitting TRBD2. From germline, CDR1 is MNHEY and CDR2 SMNVEV (reference sequence). The CDR3 runs to 15 residues. With 6 bases clipped from V and 7 bases from J, the junction kept 13 bases outside the gene matches.

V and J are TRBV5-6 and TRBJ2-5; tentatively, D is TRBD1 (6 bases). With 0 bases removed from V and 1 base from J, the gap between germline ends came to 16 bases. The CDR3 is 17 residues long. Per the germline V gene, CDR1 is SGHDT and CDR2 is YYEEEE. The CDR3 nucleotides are TGTGCCAGCAGCTTGGCCGTTGGGGCAGGGGTCCAAGAGACCCAGTACTTC. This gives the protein CASSLAVGAGVQETQYF.